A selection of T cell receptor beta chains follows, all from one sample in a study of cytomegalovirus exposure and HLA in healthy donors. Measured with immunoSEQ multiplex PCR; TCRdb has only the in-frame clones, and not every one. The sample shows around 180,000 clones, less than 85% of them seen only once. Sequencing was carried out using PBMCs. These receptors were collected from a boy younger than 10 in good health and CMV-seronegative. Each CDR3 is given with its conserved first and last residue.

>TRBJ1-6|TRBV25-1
CASMRGQGYSPLHF
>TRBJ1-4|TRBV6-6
CASSSPLQGIGEKLFF
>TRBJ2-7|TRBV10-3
CAISGASTSGSYEQYF
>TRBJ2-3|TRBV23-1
CASSQWVQESGVNTDTQYF
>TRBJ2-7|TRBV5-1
CASSLRADRDYEQYF
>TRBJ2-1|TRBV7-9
CSSSTESYNEQFF
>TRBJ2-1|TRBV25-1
CASRKPGLAYNEQFF
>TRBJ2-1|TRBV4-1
CASSPILGLAGLAPSCNEQFF
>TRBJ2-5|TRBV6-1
CASSEWGAEETQYF
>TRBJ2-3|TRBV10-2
CASSERVDVQRGPDGTQYF
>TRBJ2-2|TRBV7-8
CASSLSGQNFGELFF
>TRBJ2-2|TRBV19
CASSIPGGSGTGELFF
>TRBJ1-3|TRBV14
CASSRTQSPGNTIYF
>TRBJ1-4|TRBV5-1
CASSLGQGVEKLFF
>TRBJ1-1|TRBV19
CASSTTGKSTEAFF
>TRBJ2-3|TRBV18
CASSYDRGGTDTQYF
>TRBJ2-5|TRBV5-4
CASSIGTSGRRETQYF
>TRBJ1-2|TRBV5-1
CASSSDNTLGYGYTF
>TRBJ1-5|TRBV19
CASSIRNAGRYGPQHF
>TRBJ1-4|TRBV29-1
CSVRRGLLNEKLFF
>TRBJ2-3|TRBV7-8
CASSSTLTGQASTDTQYF
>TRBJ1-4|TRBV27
CASSLSGRTNEKLFF
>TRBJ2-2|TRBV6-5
CASSPTFPDTGELFF
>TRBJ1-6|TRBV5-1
CASSPDYRGLFDSPLHF
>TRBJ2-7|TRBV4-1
CASSPSEGQGSYEQYF
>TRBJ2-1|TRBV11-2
CASTRLAYNNEQFF
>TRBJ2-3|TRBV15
CATTKAGTYSDTQYF